The present entry profiles one TCR beta chain with its context. With V trimmed by 6 bases and J by 7 bases, 8 bases remained unmatched. This CDR3 is 16 amino acids long. From germline, CDR1 is MNHEY and CDR2 SMNVEV (reference sequence). These data come from a study of blood T cell repertoires in COVID-19. Study information: Samples taken during acute and convalescent COVID-19 were collected in the United States, Italy and Spain.

Sequencing used immunoSEQ multiplex PCR; TCRdb keeps in-frame clones, though not all of them. The top ten clones hold around 4% of a sample with about 150,000 clones, around 82% of them seen once. The source material was peripheral blood. The source is a man aged 60 to 69 with acute or convalescent COVID-19. The chain has TRBV27 and TRBJ2-2, with 13 bases lining up with TRBD2. CDR3 DNA: TGTGCCAGCAGGAAACTAGCGGGAGGGCCGGGCGGGGAGCTGTTTTTT. Translating gives CASRKLAGGPGGELFF.